The clone carrying this T cell receptor (beta chain) was seen once. Its antigen remains unidentified. This sample was included in a study of cytomegalovirus exposure and HLA in healthy donors. Study-wide background: Tens of millions of unique TCRs from HLA-typed donors made up an early data release. General study findings and limits: An assumption of roughly uniform sequencing depth across donors underlay the presence/absence analyses. Upon later analysis, TCR association rates were observed to vary by HLA locus, being highest for DRB1 and lowest for HLA-C.

The germline V gene encodes CDR1 SGHDN and CDR2 FVKESK. CDR3 length equals 14 residues. The trim removed 5 bases at V and 7 bases at J, leaving 8 bases unmatched. With 60 Vbeta and 13 Jbeta primers, the PCR was carried out. TCRdb's copy holds only in-frame clones and misses some; the assay was immunoSEQ multiplex PCR. The repertoire consists of about 150,000 clones, with roughly 72% occurring once and the leading ten covering roughly 2%. The chain combines TRBV14 with TRBJ2-1, with 7 bases fitting TRBD2. The sequenced sample consisted of PBMCs. The clonotype comes from a man under 40 in good health and CMV-seronegative. CDR3 amino acids: CASSGYAGENEQFF. CDR3 nucleotide sequence: TGTGCCAGCAGCGGGTATGCGGGGGAGAATGAGCAGTTCTTC.